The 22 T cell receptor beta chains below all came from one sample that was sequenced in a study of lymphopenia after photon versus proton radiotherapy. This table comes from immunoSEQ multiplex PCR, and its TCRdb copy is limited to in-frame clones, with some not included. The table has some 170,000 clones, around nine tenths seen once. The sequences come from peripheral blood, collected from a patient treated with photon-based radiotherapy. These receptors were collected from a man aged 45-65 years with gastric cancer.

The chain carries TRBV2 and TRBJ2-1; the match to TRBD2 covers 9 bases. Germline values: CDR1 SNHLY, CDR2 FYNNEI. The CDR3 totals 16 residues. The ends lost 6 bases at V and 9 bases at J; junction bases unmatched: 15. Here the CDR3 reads CASRFNPSGERGEQFF. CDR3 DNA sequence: TGTGCCAGCAGATTCAACCCTAGCGGGGAGAGGGGTGAGCAGTTCTTC.

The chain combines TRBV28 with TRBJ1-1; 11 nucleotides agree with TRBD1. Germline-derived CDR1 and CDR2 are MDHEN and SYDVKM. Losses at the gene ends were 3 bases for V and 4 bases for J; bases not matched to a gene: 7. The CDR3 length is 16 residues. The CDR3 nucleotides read TGTGCCAGCAGTTTTGGGACAGGGGGTATGGGCACTGAAGCTTTCTTT. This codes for CASSFGTGGMGTEAFF.

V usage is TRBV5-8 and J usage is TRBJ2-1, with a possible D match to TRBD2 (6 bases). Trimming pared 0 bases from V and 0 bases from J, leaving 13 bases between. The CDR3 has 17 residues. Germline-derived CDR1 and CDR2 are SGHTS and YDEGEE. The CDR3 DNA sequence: TGTGCCAGCAGCTTGGGGGAGGATTTTAGCTCCTACAATGAGCAGTTCTTC. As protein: CASSLGEDFSSYNEQFF.

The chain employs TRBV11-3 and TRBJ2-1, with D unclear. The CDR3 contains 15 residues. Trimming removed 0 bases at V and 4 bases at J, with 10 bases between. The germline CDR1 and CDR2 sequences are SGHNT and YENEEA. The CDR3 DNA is TGTGCCAGCAGCTTAGATATTGGCATATACAATGAGCAGTTCTTC. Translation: CASSLDIGIYNEQFF.

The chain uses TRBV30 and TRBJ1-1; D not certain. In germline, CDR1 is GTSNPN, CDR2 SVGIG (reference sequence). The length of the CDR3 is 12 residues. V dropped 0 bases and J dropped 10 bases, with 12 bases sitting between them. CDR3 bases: TGTGCCTGGAGTGTAGGCCCCGATGGAGCTTTCTTT. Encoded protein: CAWSVGPDGAFF. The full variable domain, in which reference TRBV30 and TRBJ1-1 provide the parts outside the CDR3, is SQTIHQWPATLVQPVGSPLSLECTVEGTSNPNLYWYRQAAGRGLQLLFYSVGIGQISSEVPQNLSASRPQDRQFILSSKKLLLSDSGFYLCAWSVGPDGAFFGQGTRLTVV.

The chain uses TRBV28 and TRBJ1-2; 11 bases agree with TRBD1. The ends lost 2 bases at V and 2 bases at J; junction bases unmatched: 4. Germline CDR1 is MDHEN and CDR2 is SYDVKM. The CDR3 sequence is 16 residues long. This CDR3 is CASSLPGQGGNYGYTF. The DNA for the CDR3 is TGTGCCAGCAGTTTACCGGGACAGGGGGGGAACTATGGCTACACCTTC.

CDR3: CASSKRDTGAYEQYF. The CDR3 DNA reads as TGTGCCAGCAGTAAGCGGGACACGGGAGCCTACGAGCAGTACTTC. The V call is TRBV6-5, the J call TRBJ2-7, with D possibly TRBD2 on 7 matching bases. Germline V lookup: CDR1 MNHEY, CDR2 SVGAGI. V was cut by 5 bases and J by 2 bases, with 16 bases left in between. The CDR3 spans 15 residues.

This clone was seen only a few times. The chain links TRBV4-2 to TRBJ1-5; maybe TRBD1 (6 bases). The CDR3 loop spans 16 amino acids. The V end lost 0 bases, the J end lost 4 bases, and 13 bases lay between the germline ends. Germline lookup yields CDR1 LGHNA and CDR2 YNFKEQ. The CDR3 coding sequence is TGTGCCAGCAGCCAAGATCGGACAGTGGGGAATCAGCCCCAGCATTTT. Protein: CASSQDRTVGNQPQHF.

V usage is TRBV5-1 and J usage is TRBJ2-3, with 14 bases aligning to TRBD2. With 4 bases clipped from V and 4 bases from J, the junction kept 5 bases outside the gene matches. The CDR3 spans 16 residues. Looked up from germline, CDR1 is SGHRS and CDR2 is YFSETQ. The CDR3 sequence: CASSPGLAGGPDTQYF. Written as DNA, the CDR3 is TGCGCCAGCAGCCCAGGACTAGCGGGAGGACCAGATACGCAGTATTTT.

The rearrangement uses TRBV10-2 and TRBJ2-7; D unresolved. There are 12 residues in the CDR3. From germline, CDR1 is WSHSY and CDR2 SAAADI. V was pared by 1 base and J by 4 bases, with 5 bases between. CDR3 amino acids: CASSELGYEQYF. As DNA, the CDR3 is TGCGCCAGCAGTGAGTTGGGGTACGAGCAGTACTTC.

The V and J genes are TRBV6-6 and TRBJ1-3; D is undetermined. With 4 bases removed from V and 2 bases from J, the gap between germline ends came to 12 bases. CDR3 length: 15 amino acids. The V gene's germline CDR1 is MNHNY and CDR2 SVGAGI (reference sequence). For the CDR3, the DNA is TGTGCCAGCAGTTTTTCTAGCACCGCTGGAAACACCATATATTTT. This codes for CASSFSSTAGNTIYF.

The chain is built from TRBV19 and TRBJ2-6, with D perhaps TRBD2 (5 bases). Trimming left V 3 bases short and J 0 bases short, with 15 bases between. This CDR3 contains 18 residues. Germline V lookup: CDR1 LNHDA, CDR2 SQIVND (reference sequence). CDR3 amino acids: CASSMRTGFGSGANVLTF. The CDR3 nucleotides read TGTGCCAGTAGTATGAGGACGGGGTTCGGCTCTGGGGCCAACGTCCTGACTTTC. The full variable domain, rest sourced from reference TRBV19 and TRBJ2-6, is DGGITQSPKYLFRKEGQNVTLSCEQNLNHDAMYWYRQDPGQGLRLIYYSQIVNDFQKGDIAEGYSVSREKKESFPLTVTSAQKNPTAFYLCASSMRTGFGSGANVLTFGAGSRLTVL.

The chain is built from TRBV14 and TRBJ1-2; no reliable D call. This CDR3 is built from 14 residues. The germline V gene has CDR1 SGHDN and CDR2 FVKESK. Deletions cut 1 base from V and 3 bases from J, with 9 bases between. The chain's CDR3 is CASSQGSSHYGYTF. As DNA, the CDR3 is TGTGCCAGCAGCCAAGGGTCCTCTCACTATGGCTACACCTTC.

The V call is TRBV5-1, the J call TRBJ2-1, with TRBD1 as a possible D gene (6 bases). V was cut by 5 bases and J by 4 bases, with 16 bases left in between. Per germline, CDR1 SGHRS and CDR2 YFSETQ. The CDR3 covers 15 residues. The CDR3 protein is CASSKRTESYNEQFF. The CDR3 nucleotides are TGCGCCAGCAGTAAGAGGACAGAGAGTTACAATGAGCAGTTCTTC. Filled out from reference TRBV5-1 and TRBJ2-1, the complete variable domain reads KAGVTQTPRYLIKTRGQQVTLSCSPISGHRSVSWYQQTPGQGLQFLFEYFSETQRNKGNFPGRFSGRQFSNSRSEMNVSTLELGDSALYLCASSKRTESYNEQFFGPGTRLTVL.

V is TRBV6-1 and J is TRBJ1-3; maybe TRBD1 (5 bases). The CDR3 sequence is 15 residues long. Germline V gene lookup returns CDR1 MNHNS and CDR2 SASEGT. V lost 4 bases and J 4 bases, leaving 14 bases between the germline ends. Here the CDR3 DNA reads TGTGCCAGCAGTGGCAGACGGGGGAGAGGAAACACCATATATTTT. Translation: CASSGRRGRGNTIYF.

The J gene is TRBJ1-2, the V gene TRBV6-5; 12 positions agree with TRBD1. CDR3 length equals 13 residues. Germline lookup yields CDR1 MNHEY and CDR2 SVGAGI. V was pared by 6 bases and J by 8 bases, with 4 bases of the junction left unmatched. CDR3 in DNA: TGTGCCAGCAGGCCCGGGACAGGGGGCGGCTACACCTTC. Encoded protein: CASRPGTGGGYTF.

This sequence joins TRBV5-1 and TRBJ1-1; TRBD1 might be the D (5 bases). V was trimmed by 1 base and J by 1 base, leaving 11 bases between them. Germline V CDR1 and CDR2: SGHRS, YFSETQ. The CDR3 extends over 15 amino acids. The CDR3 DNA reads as TGCGCCAGCAGCTTGATTGGGGGATCGAACACTGAAGCTTTCTTT. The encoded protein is CASSLIGGSNTEAFF.

DNA for the CDR3: TGTGCCAGCAGCTTTTGGGCTAGGACAGGGGAAGAGACCCAGTACTTC. It is translated as CASSFWARTGEETQYF. The chain has TRBV5-6 and TRBJ2-5, with 9 bases identical to TRBD1. The CDR3 consists of 16 residues. CDR1 and CDR2 (germline): SGHDT, YYEEEE. With 2 bases clipped from V and 3 bases from J, the junction kept 8 bases outside the gene matches.

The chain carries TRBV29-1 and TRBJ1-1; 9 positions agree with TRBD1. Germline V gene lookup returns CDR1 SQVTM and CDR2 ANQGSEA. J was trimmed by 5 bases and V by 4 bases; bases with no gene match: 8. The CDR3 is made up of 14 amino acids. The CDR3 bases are TGCAGCGTTGCCGTACAGGGGGCGGGAACTGAAGCTTTCTTT. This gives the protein CSVAVQGAGTEAFF.

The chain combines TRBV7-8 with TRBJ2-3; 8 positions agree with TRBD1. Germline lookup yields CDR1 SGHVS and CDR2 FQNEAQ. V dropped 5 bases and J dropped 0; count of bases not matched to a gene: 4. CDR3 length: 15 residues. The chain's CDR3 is CASSPRTGSTDTQYF. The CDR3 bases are TGTGCCAGCAGCCCCAGGACAGGGAGCACAGATACGCAGTATTTT.

CDR3 sequence reads: CASSPVPQTEFQLAKNIQYF. In nucleotides, the CDR3 is TGCGCCAGCAGCCCCGTCCCGCAGACCGAATTCCAATTAGCCAAAAACATTCAGTACTTC. The V gene is TRBV23-1, the J gene TRBJ2-4; D remains ambiguous. TRBV23-1 is marked as an open reading frame, function uncertain. The V end was cut by 6 bases, the J end by 0 bases, with 27 bases between. This CDR3 contains 20 residues.

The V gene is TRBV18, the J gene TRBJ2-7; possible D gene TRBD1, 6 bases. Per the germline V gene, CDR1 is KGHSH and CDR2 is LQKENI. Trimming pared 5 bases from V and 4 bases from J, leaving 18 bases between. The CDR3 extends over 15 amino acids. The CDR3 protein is CASSSRQVGEYEQYF. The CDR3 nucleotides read TGTGCCAGCTCATCACGACAGGTGGGGGAATACGAGCAGTACTTC.